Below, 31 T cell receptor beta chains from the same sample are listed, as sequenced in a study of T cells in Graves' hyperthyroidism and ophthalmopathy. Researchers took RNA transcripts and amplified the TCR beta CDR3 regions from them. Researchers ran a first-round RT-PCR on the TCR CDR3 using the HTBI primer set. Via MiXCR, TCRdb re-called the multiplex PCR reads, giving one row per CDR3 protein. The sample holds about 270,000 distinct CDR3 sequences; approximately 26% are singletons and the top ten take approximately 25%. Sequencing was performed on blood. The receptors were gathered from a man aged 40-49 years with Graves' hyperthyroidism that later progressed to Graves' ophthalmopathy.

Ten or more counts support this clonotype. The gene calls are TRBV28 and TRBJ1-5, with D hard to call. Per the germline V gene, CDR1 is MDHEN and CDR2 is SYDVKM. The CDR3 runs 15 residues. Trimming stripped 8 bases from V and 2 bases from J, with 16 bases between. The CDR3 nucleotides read TGTGCCAGCTTGATCGACTCGGGTCGCAATCAGCCCCAGCATTTT. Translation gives CASLIDSGRNQPQHF.

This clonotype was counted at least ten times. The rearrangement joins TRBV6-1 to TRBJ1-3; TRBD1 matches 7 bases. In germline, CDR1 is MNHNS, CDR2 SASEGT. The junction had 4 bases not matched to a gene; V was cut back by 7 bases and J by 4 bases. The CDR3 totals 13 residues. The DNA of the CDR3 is TGTGCCAGCACAGGGGGGCCCGGAAACACCATATATTTT. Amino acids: CASTGGPGNTIYF.

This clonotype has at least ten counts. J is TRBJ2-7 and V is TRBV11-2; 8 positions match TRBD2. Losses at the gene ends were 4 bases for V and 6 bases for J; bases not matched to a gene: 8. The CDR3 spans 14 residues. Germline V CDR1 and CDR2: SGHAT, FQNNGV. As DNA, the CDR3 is TGTGCCAGCAGCTCCGGGACTAGGTCCGGCGAGCAGTACTTC. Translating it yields CASSSGTRSGEQYF.

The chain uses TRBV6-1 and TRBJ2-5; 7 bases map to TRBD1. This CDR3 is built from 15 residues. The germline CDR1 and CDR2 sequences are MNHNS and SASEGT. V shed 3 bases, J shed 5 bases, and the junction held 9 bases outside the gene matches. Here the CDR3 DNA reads TGTGCCAGCAGTGACCCGGGACAGCTAGTTGAGACCCAGTACTTC. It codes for CASSDPGQLVETQYF.

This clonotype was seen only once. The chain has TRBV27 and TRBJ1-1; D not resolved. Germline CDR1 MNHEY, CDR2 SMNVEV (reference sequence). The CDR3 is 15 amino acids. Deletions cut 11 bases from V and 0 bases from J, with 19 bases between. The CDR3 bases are TGTGCCGCCGGCCGCGGAATACTCATGAACACTGAAGCTTTCTTT. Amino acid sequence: CAAGRGILMNTEAFF.

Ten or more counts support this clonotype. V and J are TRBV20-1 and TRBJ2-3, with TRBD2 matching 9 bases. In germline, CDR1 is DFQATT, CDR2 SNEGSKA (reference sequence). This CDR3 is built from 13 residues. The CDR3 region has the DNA TGCAGCCCTACTAGCGGGAGCACAGATACGCAGTATTTT. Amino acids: CSPTSGSTDTQYF.

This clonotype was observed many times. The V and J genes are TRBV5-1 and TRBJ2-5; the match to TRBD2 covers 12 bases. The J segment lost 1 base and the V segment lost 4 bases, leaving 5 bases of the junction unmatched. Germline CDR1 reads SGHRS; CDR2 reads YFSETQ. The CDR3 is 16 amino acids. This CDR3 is CASSNGLAGPQETQYF. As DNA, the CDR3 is TGCGCCAGCAGCAACGGACTAGCGGGGCCCCAAGAGACCCAGTACTTC.

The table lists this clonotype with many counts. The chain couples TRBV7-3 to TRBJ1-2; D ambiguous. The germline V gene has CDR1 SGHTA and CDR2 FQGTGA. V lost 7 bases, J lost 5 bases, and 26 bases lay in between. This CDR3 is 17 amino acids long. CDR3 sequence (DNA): TGTGCCAGCACAGCGGGCGGCACCCCCTTCTCACCTTATGGCTACACCTTC. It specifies CASTAGGTPFSPYGYTF.

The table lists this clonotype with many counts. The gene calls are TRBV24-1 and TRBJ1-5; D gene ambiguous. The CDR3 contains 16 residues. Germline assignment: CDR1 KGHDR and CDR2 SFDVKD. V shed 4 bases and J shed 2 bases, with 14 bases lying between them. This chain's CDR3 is CATSDPTGGRNQPQHF. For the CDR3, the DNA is TGTGCCACCAGTGACCCGACCGGCGGACGCAATCAGCCCCAGCATTTT.

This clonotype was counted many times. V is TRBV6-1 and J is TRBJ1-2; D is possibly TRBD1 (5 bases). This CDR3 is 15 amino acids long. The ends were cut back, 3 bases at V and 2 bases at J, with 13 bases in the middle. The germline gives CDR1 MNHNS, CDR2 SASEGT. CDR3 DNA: TGTGCCAGCAGTGAGTGGGGACCTTTGAACTATGGCTACACCTTC. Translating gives CASSEWGPLNYGYTF.

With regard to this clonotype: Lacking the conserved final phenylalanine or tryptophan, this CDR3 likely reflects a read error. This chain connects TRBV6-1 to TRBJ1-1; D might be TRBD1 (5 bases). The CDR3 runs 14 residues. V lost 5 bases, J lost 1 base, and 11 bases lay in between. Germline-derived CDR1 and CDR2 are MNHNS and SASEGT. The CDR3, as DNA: TGTGCCAGCAGTCATCCAGGGACGAACACTGAAGCTTTCCTT. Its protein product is CASSHPGTNTEAFL.

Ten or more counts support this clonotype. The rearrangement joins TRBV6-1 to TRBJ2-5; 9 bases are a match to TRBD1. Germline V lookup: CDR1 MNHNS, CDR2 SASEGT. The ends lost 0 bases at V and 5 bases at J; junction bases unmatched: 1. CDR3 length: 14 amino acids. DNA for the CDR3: TGTGCCAGCAGTGAAGCCGACAGGGGGGAGACCCAGTACTTC. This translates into CASSEADRGETQYF.

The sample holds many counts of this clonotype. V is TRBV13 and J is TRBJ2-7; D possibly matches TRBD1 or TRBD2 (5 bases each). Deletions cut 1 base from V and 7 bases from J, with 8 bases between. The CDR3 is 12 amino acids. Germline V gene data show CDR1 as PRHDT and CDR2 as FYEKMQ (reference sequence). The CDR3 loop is CASSLVGAEQYF. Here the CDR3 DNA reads TGTGCCAGCAGCTTAGTCGGGGCGGAGCAGTACTTC.

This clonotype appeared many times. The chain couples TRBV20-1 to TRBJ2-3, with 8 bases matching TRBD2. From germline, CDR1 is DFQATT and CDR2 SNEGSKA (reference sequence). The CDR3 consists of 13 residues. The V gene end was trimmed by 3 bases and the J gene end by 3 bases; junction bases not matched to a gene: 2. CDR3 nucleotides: TGCAGTGCTAGCAGACTAGCGACAGATACGCAGTATTTT. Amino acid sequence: CSASRLATDTQYF.

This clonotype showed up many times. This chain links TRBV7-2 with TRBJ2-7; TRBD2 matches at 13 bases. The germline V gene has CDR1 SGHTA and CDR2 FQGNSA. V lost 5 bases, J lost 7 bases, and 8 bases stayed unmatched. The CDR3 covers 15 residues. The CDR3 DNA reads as TGTGCCAGCAGCCTGGGGGGACTAGCGGGACGGGAGCAGTACTTC. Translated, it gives CASSLGGLAGREQYF.

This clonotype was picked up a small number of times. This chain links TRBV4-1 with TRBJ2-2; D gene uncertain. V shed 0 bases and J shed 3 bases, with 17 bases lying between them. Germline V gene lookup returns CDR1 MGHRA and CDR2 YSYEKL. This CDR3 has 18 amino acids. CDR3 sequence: CASSQDPAEILYTGELFF. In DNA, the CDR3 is TGCGCCAGCAGCCAAGATCCGGCGGAGATTTTGTACACCGGGGAGCTGTTTTTT.

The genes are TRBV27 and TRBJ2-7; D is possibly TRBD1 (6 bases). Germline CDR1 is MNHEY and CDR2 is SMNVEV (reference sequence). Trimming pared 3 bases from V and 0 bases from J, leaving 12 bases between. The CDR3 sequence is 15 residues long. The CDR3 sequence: CASSFRGTLSYEQYF. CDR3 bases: TGTGCCAGCAGTTTTCGAGGGACACTCTCCTACGAGCAGTACTTC.

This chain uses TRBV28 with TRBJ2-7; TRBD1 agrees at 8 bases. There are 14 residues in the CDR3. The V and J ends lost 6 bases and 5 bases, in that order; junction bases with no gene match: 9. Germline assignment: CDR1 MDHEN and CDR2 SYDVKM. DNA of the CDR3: TGTGCCAGCAGATCCAGGACAGGGTCCCACGAGCAGTACTTC. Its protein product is CASRSRTGSHEQYF.

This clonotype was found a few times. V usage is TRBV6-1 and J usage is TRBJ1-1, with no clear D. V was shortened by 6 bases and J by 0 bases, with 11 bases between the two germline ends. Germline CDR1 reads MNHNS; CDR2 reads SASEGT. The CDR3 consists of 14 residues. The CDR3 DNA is TGTGCCAGCAGCCGTACGGGGATGAACACTGAAGCTTTCTTT. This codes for CASSRTGMNTEAFF.

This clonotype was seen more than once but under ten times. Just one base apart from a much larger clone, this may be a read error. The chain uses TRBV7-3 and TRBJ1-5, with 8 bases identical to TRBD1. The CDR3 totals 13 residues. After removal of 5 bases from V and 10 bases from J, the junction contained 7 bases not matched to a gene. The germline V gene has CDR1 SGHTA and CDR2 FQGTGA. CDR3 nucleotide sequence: TGTGCCAGCAGCGTTGACAGGGGTCAACCCCAGCATTTT. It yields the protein CASSVDRGQPQHF. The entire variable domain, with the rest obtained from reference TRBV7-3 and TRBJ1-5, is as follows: GAGVSQTPSNKVTEKGKYVELRCDPISGHTALYWYRQSLGQGPEFLIYFQGTGAADDSGLPNDRFFAVRPEGSVSTLKIQRTERGDSAVYLCASSVDRGQPQHFGDGTRLSIL.

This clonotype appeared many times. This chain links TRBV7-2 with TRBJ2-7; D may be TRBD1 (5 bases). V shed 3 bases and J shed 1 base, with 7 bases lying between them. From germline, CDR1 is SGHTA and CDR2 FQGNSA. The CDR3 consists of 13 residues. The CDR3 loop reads CASSFRQSYEQYF. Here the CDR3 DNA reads TGTGCCAGCAGCTTTAGACAGTCCTACGAGCAGTACTTC.

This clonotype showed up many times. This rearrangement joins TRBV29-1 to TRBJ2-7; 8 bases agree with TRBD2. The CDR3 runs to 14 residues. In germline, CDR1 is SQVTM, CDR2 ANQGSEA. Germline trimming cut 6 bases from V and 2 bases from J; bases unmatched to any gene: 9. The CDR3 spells CSVSGVAGPYEQYF. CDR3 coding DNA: TGCAGCGTCTCTGGAGTAGCGGGGCCCTACGAGCAGTACTTC.

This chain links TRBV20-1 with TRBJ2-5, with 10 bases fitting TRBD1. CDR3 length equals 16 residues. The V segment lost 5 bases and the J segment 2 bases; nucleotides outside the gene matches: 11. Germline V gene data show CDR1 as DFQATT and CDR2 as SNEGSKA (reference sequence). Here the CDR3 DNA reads TGCAGTGCTCCCGGGACAGGGGAGTTGGATCAAGAGACCCAGTACTTC. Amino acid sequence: CSAPGTGELDQETQYF.

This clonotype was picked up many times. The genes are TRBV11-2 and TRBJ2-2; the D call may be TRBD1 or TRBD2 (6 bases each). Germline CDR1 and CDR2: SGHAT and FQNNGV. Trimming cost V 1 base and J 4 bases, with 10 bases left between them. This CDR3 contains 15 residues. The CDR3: CASSLGRGPTGELFF. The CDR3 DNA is TGTGCCAGCAGCTTAGGTCGGGGGCCCACCGGGGAGCTGTTTTTT.

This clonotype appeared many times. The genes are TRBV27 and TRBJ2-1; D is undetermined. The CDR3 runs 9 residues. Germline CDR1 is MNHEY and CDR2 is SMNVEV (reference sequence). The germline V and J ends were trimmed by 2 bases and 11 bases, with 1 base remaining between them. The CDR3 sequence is CASSLQQFF. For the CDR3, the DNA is TGTGCCAGCAGTTTACAGCAGTTCTTC.

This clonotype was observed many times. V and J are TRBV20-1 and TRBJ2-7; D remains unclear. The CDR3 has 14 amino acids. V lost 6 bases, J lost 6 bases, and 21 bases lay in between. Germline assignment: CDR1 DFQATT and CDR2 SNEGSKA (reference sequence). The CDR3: CSALDLAQQVEQYF. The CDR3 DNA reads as TGCAGTGCCCTGGATTTGGCTCAGCAGGTCGAGCAGTACTTC.

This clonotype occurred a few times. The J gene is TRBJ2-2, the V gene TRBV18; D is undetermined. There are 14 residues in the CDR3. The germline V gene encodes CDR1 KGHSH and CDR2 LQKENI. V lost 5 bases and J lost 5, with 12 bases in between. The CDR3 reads CASSFSIGTGELFF. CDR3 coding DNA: TGTGCCAGCTCATTCAGTATTGGGACCGGGGAGCTGTTTTTT.

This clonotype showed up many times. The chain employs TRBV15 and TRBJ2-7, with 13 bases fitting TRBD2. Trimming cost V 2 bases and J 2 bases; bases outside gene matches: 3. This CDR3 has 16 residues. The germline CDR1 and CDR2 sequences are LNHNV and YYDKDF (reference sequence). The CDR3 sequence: CATSRPGTSGAYEQYF. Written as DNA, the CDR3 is TGTGCCACCAGCAGACCCGGGACTAGCGGGGCCTACGAGCAGTACTTC.

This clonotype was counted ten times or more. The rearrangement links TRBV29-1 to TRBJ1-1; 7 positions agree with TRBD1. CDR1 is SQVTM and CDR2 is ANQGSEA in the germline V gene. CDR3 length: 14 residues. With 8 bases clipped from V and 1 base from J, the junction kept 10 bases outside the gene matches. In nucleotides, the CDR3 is TGCAGCTCAAACAGGGGAGGGACGAACACTGAAGCTTTCTTT. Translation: CSSNRGGTNTEAFF.

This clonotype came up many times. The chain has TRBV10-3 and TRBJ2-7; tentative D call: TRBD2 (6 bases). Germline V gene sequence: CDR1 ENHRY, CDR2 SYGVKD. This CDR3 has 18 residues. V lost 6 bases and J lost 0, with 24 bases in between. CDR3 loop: CAISAPRVRAGPSYEQYF. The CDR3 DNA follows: TGTGCCATCAGCGCCCCCCGGGTGAGAGCGGGCCCCTCCTACGAGCAGTACTTC.

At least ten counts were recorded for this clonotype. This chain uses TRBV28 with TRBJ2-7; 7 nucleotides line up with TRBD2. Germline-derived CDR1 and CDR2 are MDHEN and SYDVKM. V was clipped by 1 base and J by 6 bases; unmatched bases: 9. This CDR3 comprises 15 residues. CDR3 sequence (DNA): TGTGCCAGCAGTTTATCCCGGCGGGAGCTTTGCGAGCAGTACTTC. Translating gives CASSLSRRELCEQYF.